This T cell receptor (beta chain) was captured in a study of T cell responses to AZD1222 COVID-19 vaccine. Assay: immunoSEQ multiplex PCR; the TCRdb copy retains only in-frame clones and omits some. The top ten clones hold more than 0.8% of a sample with approximately 150,000 clones, approximately 93% of them seen once. Regarding this clone: Its antigen is undetermined.

Per germline, CDR1 SGHTA and CDR2 FQGNSA. The CDR3 sequence is 14 residues long. Trimming at V came to 5 bases and at J to 5 bases, leaving 8 bases not matched to a gene. Study findings and constraints: Donor demographics were predominantly white British with a female majority; clonal diversity may be underestimated.

The TCR comes from an adult in good health. The sample was peripheral blood, taken on day 0 of AZD1222 vaccination. This chain links TRBV7-2 with TRBJ1-2, with 7 bases matching TRBD1. The CDR3 loop reads CASSQRTGGYGYTF. The CDR3 DNA reads TGTGCCAGCAGCCAGCGGACAGGAGGTTATGGCTACACCTTC.